The 29 T cell receptor beta chains listed next were all sequenced from one sample in a study of blood T cell repertoires in COVID-19. Repertoires were generated with immunoSEQ multiplex PCR, while TCRdb's copy carries only in-frame clones and drops some. The sample yields 190,000 or so clones, around nine tenths seen once. The sequenced sample consisted of peripheral blood. These TCRs come from a middle-aged man with acute or convalescent COVID-19.

V and J are TRBV5-4 and TRBJ2-5, with 10 bases matching TRBD2. After removal of 1 base from V and 3 bases from J, the junction contained 9 bases not matched to a gene. Germline CDR1 reads SGHNT; CDR2 reads YYREEE (reference sequence). The CDR3 has 17 amino acids. CDR3 in DNA: TGTGCCAGCAGCTTGCCTAGCGGGGGACCGATTAAAGAGACCCAGTACTTC. As protein: CASSLPSGGPIKETQYF. The complete variable domain, with remaining parts taken from reference TRBV5-4 and TRBJ2-5, reads ETGVTQSPTHLIKTRGQQVTLRCSSQSGHNTVSWYQQALGQGPQFIFQYYREEENGRGNFPPRFSGLQFPNYSSELNVNALELDDSALYLCASSLPSGGPIKETQYFGPGTRLLVL.

This rearrangement joins TRBV7-9 to TRBJ2-7; no definite D call. This CDR3 is 11 amino acids long. Trimming removed 4 bases at V and 4 bases at J, with 5 bases between. Germline V gene lookup returns CDR1 SEHNR and CDR2 FQNEAQ (reference sequence). CDR3 region: CASSSVYEQYF. The DNA of the CDR3 is TGTGCCAGCAGCTCCGTTTACGAGCAGTACTTC.

The V gene is TRBV18, the J gene TRBJ1-5, with a tentative D call TRBD1 (6 bases). Looked up from germline, CDR1 is KGHSH and CDR2 is LQKENI. The CDR3 is 15 amino acids. Trimming stripped 2 bases from V and 4 bases from J, with 12 bases between. CDR3 sequence reads: CASSPSRTDNQPQHF. CDR3 nucleotides: TGTGCCAGCTCACCATCAAGGACAGATAATCAGCCCCAGCATTTT.

This clone was found a few times. The chain uses TRBV10-3 and TRBJ2-2; no clear D gene. The germline V gene encodes CDR1 ENHRY and CDR2 SYGVKD. The length of the CDR3 is 13 residues. Trimming took 10 bases from V and 5 from J, leaving 14 bases between them. As DNA, the CDR3 is TGTGCCAGCCGCGAATCTCGAACCGGGGAGCTGTTTTTT. It translates to CASRESRTGELFF.

This clone was seen more than once but under ten times. CDR3 sequence (DNA): TGTGCCAGCAGCTTAGATCAGCGGTGGGGGCCCCAGCATTTT. This translates into CASSLDQRWGPQHF. The chain is built from TRBV11-2 and TRBJ1-5; D gene unclear. V dropped 0 bases and J dropped 9 bases, with 12 bases sitting between them. The CDR3 is 14 amino acids. Germline V gives CDR1 SGHAT, CDR2 FQNNGV. The full variable domain, in which reference TRBV11-2 and TRBJ1-5 provide the parts outside the CDR3, is EAGVAQSPRYKIIEKRQSVAFWCNPISGHATLYWYQQILGQGPKLLIQFQNNGVVDDSQLPKDRFSAERLKGVDSTLKIQPAKLEDSAVYLCASSLDQRWGPQHFGDGTRLSIL.

The chain uses TRBV5-1 and TRBJ1-1; maybe TRBD1 (5 bases). Per germline, CDR1 SGHRS and CDR2 YFSETQ. The CDR3 contains 14 residues. Trimming took off 0 bases at V and 4 bases at J, with 10 bases between the two ends. CDR3 region: CASSLDRTVTEAFF. CDR3 bases: TGCGCCAGCAGCTTGGACAGGACCGTCACTGAAGCTTTCTTT.

Only one count was recorded for this clone. The genes are TRBV7-8 and TRBJ1-2; D unclear. V gave up 3 bases and J gave up 4 bases, with 15 bases separating them. Germline assignment: CDR1 SGHVS and CDR2 FQNEAQ. CDR3 length: 15 residues. The CDR3 DNA reads as TGTGCCAGCAGCTTCAGCTCGGGGATAGGCTATGGCTACACCTTC. Protein sequence: CASSFSSGIGYGYTF. The full variable domain, with the rest looked up from reference TRBV7-8 and TRBJ1-2, is GAGVSQSPRYKVAKRGQDVALRCDPISGHVSLFWYQQALGQGPEFLTYFQNEAQLDKSGLPSDRFFAERPEGSVSTLKIQRTQQEDSAVYLCASSFSSGIGYGYTFGSGTRLTVV.

This rearrangement joins TRBV18 to TRBJ1-2; a weak D match, TRBD1 (6 bases). Germline V CDR1 and CDR2: KGHSH, LQKENI. V was clipped by 1 base and J by 1 base, with 13 bases between them. The CDR3 totals 16 residues. For the CDR3, the DNA is TGTGCCAGCTCACCACTCCGGGACACCTATAACTATGGCTACACCTTC. Translation gives CASSPLRDTYNYGYTF.

The chain has TRBV5-1 and TRBJ1-6; 7 bases line up with TRBD1. Germline V gene data show CDR1 as SGHRS and CDR2 as YFSETQ. The CDR3 totals 14 residues. V dropped 2 bases and J dropped 5; count of bases not matched to a gene: 1. The CDR3 DNA reads TGCGCCAGCAGCTTCGGGACAGATAATTCACCCCTCCACTTT. Translation gives CASSFGTDNSPLHF.

This rearrangement joins TRBV28 to TRBJ1-2; 9 nucleotides line up with TRBD1. Trimming cost V 2 bases and J 2 bases; bases outside gene matches: 18. Germline values: CDR1 MDHEN, CDR2 SYDVKM. There are 20 residues in the CDR3. The CDR3 nucleotides are TGTGCCAGCAGTTTAGGGACAGGGTCGCCAGGCCAGTTTTGGAACTATGGCTACACCTTC. It encodes CASSLGTGSPGQFWNYGYTF.

The chain has TRBV7-9 and TRBJ2-1, with 8 bases that match TRBD2. Germline CDR1 is SEHNR and CDR2 is FQNEAQ (reference sequence). The CDR3 spans 15 residues. V trimming: 4 bases; J trimming: 5 bases; junction bases outside the gene matches: 7. This CDR3 reads CASSSRGGKDNEQFF. For the CDR3, the DNA is TGTGCCAGCAGCTCTCGGGGGGGCAAGGACAATGAGCAGTTCTTC.

The chain links TRBV19 to TRBJ1-5; 9 positions agree with TRBD1. This CDR3 has 16 residues. V shed 4 bases and J 9 bases; nucleotides not matched to a gene: 13. The germline gives CDR1 LNHDA, CDR2 SQIVND (reference sequence). The CDR3 region is CASSNTGGAGGSPQHF. CDR3 sequence (DNA): TGTGCCAGTAGTAACACAGGGGGCGCGGGAGGTTCGCCCCAGCATTTT.

The V gene is TRBV5-8, the J gene TRBJ1-2; 7 nucleotides agree with TRBD1. This CDR3 is built from 14 residues. Trimming removed 1 base from V and 0 bases from J; junction bases left unmatched: 0. Germline V CDR1 and CDR2: SGHTS, YDEGEE. CDR3 amino acids: CASSLTGANYGYTF. CDR3 DNA: TGTGCCAGCAGCTTGACAGGGGCTAACTATGGCTACACCTTC.

This rearrangement joins TRBV19 to TRBJ1-2, with TRBD1 identical over 9 bases. With 3 bases clipped from V and 6 bases from J, the junction kept 5 bases outside the gene matches. Germline V gene data show CDR1 as LNHDA and CDR2 as SQIVND (reference sequence). The CDR3 has 14 amino acids. CDR3 sequence (DNA): TGTGCCAGTAGTATCCAACAGGGGGCGAATGGCTACACCTTC. As protein: CASSIQQGANGYTF.

This chain uses TRBV6-2 or TRBV6-3 with TRBJ1-5, with unresolved D. This CDR3 spans 13 amino acids. The germline gives CDR1 MNHEY, CDR2 SVGEGT. Between the trimmed V and J ends, which lost 5 bases and 3 bases, there was a span of 8 bases. The CDR3 loop reads CASSGLTNQPQHF. CDR3 in DNA: TGTGCCAGCAGTGGCCTTACCAATCAGCCCCAGCATTTT.

This chain joins TRBV27 and TRBJ2-3, with TRBD2 as a possible D gene (5 bases). V dropped 5 bases and J dropped 2 bases, with 11 bases sitting between them. Germline V gene lookup returns CDR1 MNHEY and CDR2 SMNVEV (reference sequence). CDR3 length: 14 amino acids. CDR3 sequence: CASSDYSYTDTQYF. The CDR3 coding sequence is TGTGCCAGCAGTGACTACAGCTACACAGATACGCAGTATTTT.

V gene TRBV9 combines with J gene TRBJ1-4; D gene uncertain. This CDR3 is built from 15 residues. The V end lost 0 bases, the J end lost 6 bases, and 12 bases lay between the germline ends. Per the germline V gene, CDR1 is SGDLS and CDR2 is YYNGEE. Here the CDR3 DNA reads TGTGCCAGCAGCGTAGGGGCAGTATGGGATGAAAAACTGTTTTTT. Amino acid sequence: CASSVGAVWDEKLFF.

This clone has a single count. The chain is built from TRBV12-2 and TRBJ1-1; TRBD1 was called by the table and not checked on the DNA. TRBV12-2 is given as a pseudogene. The CDR3 runs to 15 residues. Here the CDR3 reads CASRLEIVGPTEAFF. CDR3 bases: TGTGCAAGTCGCTTAGAAATTGTTGGGCCCACTGAAGCTTTCTTT.

This clone was detected only a few times. The J gene is TRBJ2-5, the V gene TRBV12-3 or TRBV12-4, with D perhaps matching TRBD1 (6 bases). The CDR3 runs to 13 residues. V lost 3 bases and J lost 7, with 12 bases in between. The CDR3 nucleotides are TGTGCCAGCAGTTTGGGGCTGGGGGCGACCCAGTACTTC. Amino acids: CASSLGLGATQYF.

This rearrangement joins TRBV7-9 to TRBJ2-3; 9 bases line up with TRBD1. V shed 5 bases, J shed 5 bases, and the junction held 11 bases outside the gene matches. Per the germline V gene, CDR1 is SEHNR and CDR2 is FQNEAQ (reference sequence). The CDR3 spans 16 residues. CDR3 nucleotide sequence: TGTGCCAGCAGCCCGCCCGGACAGGGGAGTGGAGATACGCAGTATTTT. Protein sequence: CASSPPGQGSGDTQYF.

The rearrangement joins TRBV7-2 to TRBJ2-3; 9 bases fit TRBD2. The CDR3 runs 15 residues. Trimming cost V 0 bases and J 5 bases; bases outside gene matches: 3. Germline V gene lookup returns CDR1 SGHTA and CDR2 FQGNSA. For the CDR3, the DNA is TGTGCCAGCAGCTTAGCCCTTAGCGGGGGAGATACGCAGTATTTT. Its protein is CASSLALSGGDTQYF.

The rearrangement uses TRBV5-1 and TRBJ2-2; 7 positions agree with TRBD2. Trimming took 1 base from V and 2 from J; bases not matched to a gene: 8. The CDR3 consists of 17 residues. Germline V gives CDR1 SGHRS, CDR2 YFSETQ. CDR3 region: CASSLSTTSSNTGELFF. The CDR3 bases are TGCGCCAGCAGCTTGTCCACGACTAGCAGCAACACCGGGGAGCTGTTTTTT.

This rearrangement joins TRBV4-1 to TRBJ2-5; 13 positions match TRBD2. J was trimmed by 5 bases and V by 1 base; bases with no gene match: 7. The CDR3 is 17 residues long. Germline V CDR1 and CDR2: MGHRA, YSYEKL. Here the CDR3 reads CASSQVGLAGAAETQYF. The CDR3 DNA reads TGCGCCAGCAGCCAAGTAGGACTAGCGGGGGCCGCGGAGACCCAGTACTTC.

This sequence joins TRBV19 and TRBJ1-1; unclear D gene. V lost 4 bases and J 4 bases, leaving 13 bases between the germline ends. From germline, CDR1 is LNHDA and CDR2 SQIVND (reference sequence). The CDR3 is 14 amino acids. The CDR3 here is CASSTLSKPTEAFF. CDR3 DNA sequence: TGTGCCAGTAGTACCCTCTCCAAGCCCACTGAAGCTTTCTTT. Full variable domain (missing parts from reference TRBV19 and TRBJ1-1): DGGITQSPKYLFRKEGQNVTLSCEQNLNHDAMYWYRQDPGQGLRLIYYSQIVNDFQKGDIAEGYSVSREKKESFPLTVTSAQKNPTAFYLCASSTLSKPTEAFFGQGTRLTVV.

The chain links TRBV7-9 to TRBJ1-2; tentative D call: TRBD1 (6 bases). CDR1 and CDR2 (germline): SEHNR, FQNEAQ (reference sequence). Trimming stripped 3 bases from V and 0 bases from J, with 17 bases between. The CDR3 spans 17 residues. The DNA of the CDR3 is TGTGCCAGCAGCTTGGGCAGGGGCACTACTTCTAACTATGGCTACACCTTC. It translates to CASSLGRGTTSNYGYTF.

This clone was found a few times. CDR3 region: CASSSGGPKDYEQYF. The CDR3 DNA is TGTGCCAGCAGTAGCGGCGGACCCAAGGACTACGAGCAGTACTTC. The chain is built from TRBV28 and TRBJ2-7; perhaps TRBD2 as D (5 bases). Germline CDR1 is MDHEN and CDR2 is SYDVKM. The CDR3 is 15 amino acids. Between the trimmed V and J ends, which lost 5 bases and 3 bases, there was a span of 17 bases.

The table lists this clone with a few counts. The rearrangement joins TRBV12-5 to TRBJ2-1; perhaps TRBD2 as D (6 bases). The V gene's germline CDR1 is LGHNT and CDR2 FRNRAP. This CDR3 comprises 15 residues. V dropped 5 bases and J dropped 0 bases, with 11 bases sitting between them. This chain's CDR3 is CASGNSGSSYNEQFF. DNA for the CDR3: TGTGCTAGTGGTAATAGCGGAAGCTCCTACAATGAGCAGTTCTTC. The full variable domain, its missing parts supplied by reference TRBV12-5 and TRBJ2-1, is DARVTQTPRHKVTEMGQEVTMRCQPILGHNTVFWYRQTMMQGLELLAYFRNRAPLDDSGMPKDRFSAEMPDATLATLKIQPSEPRDSAVYFCASGNSGSSYNEQFFGPGTRLTVL.

The chain recombines TRBV7-9 with TRBJ1-5, with 11 positions matching TRBD1. This CDR3 has 15 residues. Per the germline V gene, CDR1 is SEHNR and CDR2 is FQNEAQ (reference sequence). Trimming took 5 bases from V and 5 from J; bases not matched to a gene: 5. The CDR3 DNA follows: TGTGCCAGCAGCGACCGGGACAGGGGGTATCAGCCCCAGCATTTT. It encodes CASSDRDRGYQPQHF. The variable domain in full, completed from reference TRBV7-9 and TRBJ1-5, reads DTGVSQNPRHKITKRGQNVTFRCDPISEHNRLYWYRQTLGQGPEFLTYFQNEAQLEKSRLLSDRFSAERPKGSFSTLEIQRTEQGDSAMYLCASSDRDRGYQPQHFGDGTRLSIL.

The chain links TRBV27 to TRBJ2-3; 7 bases line up with TRBD1. Looked up from germline, CDR1 is MNHEY and CDR2 is SMNVEV (reference sequence). There are 15 residues in the CDR3. Losses at the gene ends were 5 bases for V and 2 bases for J; bases not matched to a gene: 7. The CDR3 is CASSDRAPLTDTQYF. The CDR3 DNA reads TGTGCCAGCAGTGACAGGGCCCCTCTCACAGATACGCAGTATTTT.